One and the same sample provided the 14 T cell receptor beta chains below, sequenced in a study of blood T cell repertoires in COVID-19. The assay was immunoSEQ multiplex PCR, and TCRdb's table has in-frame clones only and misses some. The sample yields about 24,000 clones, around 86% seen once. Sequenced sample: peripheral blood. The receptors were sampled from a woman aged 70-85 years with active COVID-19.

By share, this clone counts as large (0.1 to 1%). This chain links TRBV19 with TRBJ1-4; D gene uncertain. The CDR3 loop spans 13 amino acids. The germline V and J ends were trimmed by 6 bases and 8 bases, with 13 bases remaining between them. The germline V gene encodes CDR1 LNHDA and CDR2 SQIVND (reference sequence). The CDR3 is CASSAGWKEKLFF. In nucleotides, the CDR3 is TGTGCCAGTAGCGCGGGGTGGAAGGAAAAACTGTTTTTT.

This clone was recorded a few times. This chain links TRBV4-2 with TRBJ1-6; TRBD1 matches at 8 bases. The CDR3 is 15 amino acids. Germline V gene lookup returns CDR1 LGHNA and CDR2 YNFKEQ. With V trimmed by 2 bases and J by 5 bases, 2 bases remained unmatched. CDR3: CASSQQDRDNSPLHF. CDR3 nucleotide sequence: TGTGCCAGCAGCCAACAGGACAGGGATAATTCACCCCTCCACTTT.

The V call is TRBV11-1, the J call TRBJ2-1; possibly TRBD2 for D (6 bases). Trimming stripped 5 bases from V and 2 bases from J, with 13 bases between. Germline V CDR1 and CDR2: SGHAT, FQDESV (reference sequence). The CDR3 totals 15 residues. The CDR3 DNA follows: TGTGCCAGCAGCAAAATGGAGGGGACCTACAATGAGCAGTTCTTC. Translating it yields CASSKMEGTYNEQFF.

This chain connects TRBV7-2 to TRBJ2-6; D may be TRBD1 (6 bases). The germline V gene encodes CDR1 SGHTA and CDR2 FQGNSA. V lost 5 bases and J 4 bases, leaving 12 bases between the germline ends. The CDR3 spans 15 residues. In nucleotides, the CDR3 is TGTGCCAGCAGCACTCAGGGGACAGGGGCCAACGTCCTGACTTTC. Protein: CASSTQGTGANVLTF.

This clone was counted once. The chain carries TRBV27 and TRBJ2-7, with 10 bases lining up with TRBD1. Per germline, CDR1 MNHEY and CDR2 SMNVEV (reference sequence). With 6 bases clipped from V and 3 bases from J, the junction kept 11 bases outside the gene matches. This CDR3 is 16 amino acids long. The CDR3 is CASRPNPGTGVYEQYF. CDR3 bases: TGTGCCAGCAGGCCCAACCCGGGGACAGGGGTCTACGAGCAGTACTTC.

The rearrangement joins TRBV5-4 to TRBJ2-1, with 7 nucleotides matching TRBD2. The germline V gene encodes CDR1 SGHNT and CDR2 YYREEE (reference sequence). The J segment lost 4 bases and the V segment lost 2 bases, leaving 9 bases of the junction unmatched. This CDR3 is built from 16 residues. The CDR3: CASSFGGGGAYNEQFF. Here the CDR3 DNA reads TGTGCCAGCAGCTTCGGCGGGGGAGGGGCTTACAATGAGCAGTTCTTC.

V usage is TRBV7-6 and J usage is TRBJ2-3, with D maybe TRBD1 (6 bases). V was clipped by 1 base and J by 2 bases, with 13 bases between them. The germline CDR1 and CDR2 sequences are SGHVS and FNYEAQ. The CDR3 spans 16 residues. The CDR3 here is CASSLGPRGNTDTQYF. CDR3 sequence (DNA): TGTGCCAGCAGCTTAGGTCCCAGGGGTAACACAGATACGCAGTATTTT.

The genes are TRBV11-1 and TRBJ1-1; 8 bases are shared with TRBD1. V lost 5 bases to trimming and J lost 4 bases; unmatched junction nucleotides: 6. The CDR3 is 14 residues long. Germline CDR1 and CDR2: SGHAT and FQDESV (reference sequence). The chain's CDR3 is CASSQFTGGTEAFF. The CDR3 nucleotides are TGTGCCAGCAGCCAATTCACAGGGGGCACTGAAGCTTTCTTT.

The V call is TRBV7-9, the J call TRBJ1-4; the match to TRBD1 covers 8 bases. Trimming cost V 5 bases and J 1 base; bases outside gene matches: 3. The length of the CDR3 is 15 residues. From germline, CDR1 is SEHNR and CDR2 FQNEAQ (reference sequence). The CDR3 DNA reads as TGTGCCAGCAGCACGACAGGGGTAACTAATGAAAAACTGTTTTTT. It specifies CASSTTGVTNEKLFF. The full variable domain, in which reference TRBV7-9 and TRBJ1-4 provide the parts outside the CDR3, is DTGVSQNPRHKITKRGQNVTFRCDPISEHNRLYWYRQTLGQGPEFLTYFQNEAQLEKSRLLSDRFSAERPKGSFSTLEIQRTEQGDSAMYLCASSTTGVTNEKLFFGSGTQLSVL.

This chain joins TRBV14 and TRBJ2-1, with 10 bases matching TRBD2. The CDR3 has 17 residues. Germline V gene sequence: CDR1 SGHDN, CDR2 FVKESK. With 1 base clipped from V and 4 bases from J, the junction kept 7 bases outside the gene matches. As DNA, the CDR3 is TGTGCCAGCAGCCAAGGGGTAGCGGGGGGACCTTACAATGAGCAGTTCTTC. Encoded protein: CASSQGVAGGPYNEQFF. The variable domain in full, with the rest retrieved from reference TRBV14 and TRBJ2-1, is EAGVTQFPSHSVIEKGQTVTLRCDPISGHDNLYWYRRVMGKEIKFLLHFVKESKQDESGMPNNRFLAERTGGTYSTLKVQPAELEDSGVYFCASSQGVAGGPYNEQFFGPGTRLTVL.

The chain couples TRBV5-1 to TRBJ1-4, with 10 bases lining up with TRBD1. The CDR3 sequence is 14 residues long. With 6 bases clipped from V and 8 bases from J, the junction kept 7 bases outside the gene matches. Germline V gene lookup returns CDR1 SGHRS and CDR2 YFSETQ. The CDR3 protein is CASTLGQGHEKLFF. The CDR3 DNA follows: TGCGCCAGCACACTGGGACAGGGGCACGAAAAACTGTTTTTT. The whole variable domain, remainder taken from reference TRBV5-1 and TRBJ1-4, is KAGVTQTPRYLIKTRGQQVTLSCSPISGHRSVSWYQQTPGQGLQFLFEYFSETQRNKGNFPGRFSGRQFSNSRSEMNVSTLELGDSALYLCASTLGQGHEKLFFGSGTQLSVL.

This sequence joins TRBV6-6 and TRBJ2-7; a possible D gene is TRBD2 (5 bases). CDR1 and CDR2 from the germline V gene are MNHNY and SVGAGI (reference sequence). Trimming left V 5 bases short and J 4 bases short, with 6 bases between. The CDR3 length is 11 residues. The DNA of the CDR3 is TGTGCCAGCAGTAGGGAGTACGAGCAGTACTTC. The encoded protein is CASSREYEQYF.

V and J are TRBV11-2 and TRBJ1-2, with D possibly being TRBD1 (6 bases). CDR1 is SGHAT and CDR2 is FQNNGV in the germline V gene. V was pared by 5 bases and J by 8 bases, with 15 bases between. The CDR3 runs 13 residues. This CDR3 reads CASSPGAGWGYTF. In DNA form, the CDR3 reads TGTGCCAGCAGCCCAGGGGCCGGCTGGGGCTACACCTTC.

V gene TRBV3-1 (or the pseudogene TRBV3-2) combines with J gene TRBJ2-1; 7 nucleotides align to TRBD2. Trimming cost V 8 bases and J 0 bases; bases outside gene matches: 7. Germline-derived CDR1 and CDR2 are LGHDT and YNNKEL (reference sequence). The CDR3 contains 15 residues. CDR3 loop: CASVGAGVSYNEQFF. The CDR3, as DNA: TGTGCCAGCGTCGGGGCGGGGGTCTCCTACAATGAGCAGTTCTTC.